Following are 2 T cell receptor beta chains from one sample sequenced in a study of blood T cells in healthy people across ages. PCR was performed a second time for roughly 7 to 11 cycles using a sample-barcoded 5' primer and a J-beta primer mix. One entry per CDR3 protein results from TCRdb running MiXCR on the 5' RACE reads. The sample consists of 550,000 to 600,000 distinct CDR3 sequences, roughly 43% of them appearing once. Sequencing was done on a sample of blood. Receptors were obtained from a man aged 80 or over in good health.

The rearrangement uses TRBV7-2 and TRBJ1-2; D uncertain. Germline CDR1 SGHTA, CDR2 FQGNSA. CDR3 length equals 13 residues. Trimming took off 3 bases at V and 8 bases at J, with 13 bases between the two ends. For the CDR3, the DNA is TGTGCCAGCAGCTTGTGGACCAAGCACGGCTACACCTTC. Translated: CASSLWTKHGYTF.

CDR3 region: CASRGLAGSYNEQFF. The DNA of the CDR3 is TGTGCCAGTCGGGGACTAGCGGGATCCTACAATGAGCAGTTCTTC. The V and J genes are TRBV27 and TRBJ2-1, with 13 bases that match TRBD2. This CDR3 has 15 amino acids. The V segment lost 9 bases and the J segment 1 base; nucleotides outside the gene matches: 3. CDR1 and CDR2 from the germline V gene are MNHEY and SMNVEV (reference sequence).